This TCR beta chain emerged from a study of naive and memory T cell subsets. General study results and limits: Gini index rose across naive, CM, EM and EMRA in CD4 and CD8. Naive repertoires, especially CD8, held a few larger clonotypes, possibly memory cells re-expressing CD45RA.

An equimolar mix of two oligonucleotides served as the beta constant-region primer for TRBC1 and TRBC2. A 12-nucleotide UMI and the SP2 primer were added to the cDNA 3' end by oligonucleotide ligation. TCRdb passed the UMI-ligation and nested PCR reads through MiXCR, listing each CDR3 protein once. The sample lists around 160,000 distinct CDR3 sequences, over 15% seen once, with about 0.15% in the top ten. With respect to this clonotype: As yet, its antigen is unknown.

The CDR3 is 12 amino acids. V was pared by 4 bases and J by 8 bases, with 10 bases between. Germline V gene lookup returns CDR1 SGHKS and CDR2 YYEKEE (reference sequence). From the second PCR step, alpha and beta chains were amplified apart. This rearrangement joins TRBV5-5 to TRBJ2-1, with D hard to call. Source material: naive CD4+ T cells from blood. This clonotype originated in a human donor in good health. This chain's CDR3 is CASSHDFYEQFF. CDR3 DNA sequence: TGTGCCAGCAGCCACGACTTCTATGAGCAGTTCTTC.